The source of this T cell receptor beta chain is a study of identical twins. Study-level points and caveats: Models underestimated out-of-frame TCR alpha sharing in monozygotic twins.

This clonotype occurred a few times. Its specificity is unknown. This CDR3 contains 16 residues. CDR1 DFQATT and CDR2 SNEGSKA come from the germline V gene (reference sequence). J was trimmed by 0 bases and V by 2 bases; bases with no gene match: 7. The cDNA had a unique molecular identifier and a template-switch universal primer site. TCRdb re-called the 5' RACE reads through MiXCR, storing one row per CDR3 protein. The sample gives about 520,000 distinct CDR3 sequences, approximately 22% of which show up once; 0.8% to 1% is in the top ten. The sample was also reused in another study, on T cells expressing NK-cell markers.

The clonotype was recovered from a woman younger than 35 in good health. The sequenced material came from CD4+ T cells sorted from blood. The chain employs TRBV20-1 and TRBJ2-4; 7 positions agree with TRBD2. The CDR3, as DNA: TGCAGTGCTAGACGCGTGGGACTAATAGCCAAAAACATTCAGTACTTC. It codes for CSARRVGLIAKNIQYF.